The 23 T cell receptor beta chains listed next were all sequenced from one sample in a study of OX40 agonist ivuxolimab in advanced cancers. Clones were read by immunoSEQ multiplex PCR, and TCRdb kept only the in-frame ones, dropping some. The sample records about 30,000 clones, roughly 89% being singletons. Material: CD4+ or CD8+ T cells sorted from blood, obtained in a trial of the OX40 agonist ivuxolimab. The receptor set was obtained from an adult with an advanced solid tumor such as melanoma, head and neck, liver or kidney cancer.

CDR3: CASSLDPTGISYEQYF. CDR3 coding DNA: TGTGCCAGCAGCTTAGATCCGACAGGGATCTCCTACGAGCAGTACTTC. J is TRBJ2-7 and V is TRBV7-3, with 7 bases matching TRBD1. Trimming removed 2 bases from V and 0 bases from J; junction bases left unmatched: 7. Germline V gene data show CDR1 as SGHTA and CDR2 as FQGTGA. This CDR3 has 16 amino acids.

The chain has TRBV2 and TRBJ2-3; 7 bases agree with TRBD2. Trimming cost V 6 bases and J 5 bases; bases outside gene matches: 17. There are 17 residues in the CDR3. Germline lookup yields CDR1 SNHLY and CDR2 FYNNEI. Here the CDR3 DNA reads TGTGCCAGCAGGGGGGGGAGAGCGGACCCCGTCGGAGATACGCAGTATTTT. It codes for CASRGGRADPVGDTQYF. Filled out from reference TRBV2 and TRBJ2-3, the complete variable domain reads EPEVTQTPSHQVTQMGQEVILRCVPISNHLYFYWYRQILGQKVEFLVSFYNNEISEKSEIFDDQFSVERPDGSNFTLKIRSTKLEDSAMYFCASRGGRADPVGDTQYFGPGTRLTVL.

The V and J genes are TRBV7-9 and TRBJ2-7, with 8 positions matching TRBD2. CDR3 length: 14 amino acids. CDR1 is SEHNR, CDR2 FQNEAQ, per germline (reference sequence). Losses at the gene ends were 1 base for V and 5 bases for J; bases not matched to a gene: 4. CDR3 bases: TGTGCCAGCAGCTTAGTCGGGACTAGAGACGAGCAGTACTTC. It codes for CASSLVGTRDEQYF.

V and J are TRBV9 and TRBJ2-7, with D possibly called TRBD1 or TRBD2 (6 bases each). Trimming stripped 3 bases from V and 7 bases from J, with 11 bases between. Germline CDR1 is SGDLS and CDR2 is YYNGEE. The CDR3 totals 12 residues. The CDR3 DNA is TGTGCCAGCAGCGCCCAAGGGGGGGAGCAGTACTTC. Its protein product is CASSAQGGEQYF.

This chain connects TRBV5-6 to TRBJ2-7; 8 bases fit TRBD1. J lost 3 bases, V lost 1 base, and 9 bases had no gene match. CDR3 length: 16 amino acids. Per the germline V gene, CDR1 is SGHDT and CDR2 is YYEEEE. In DNA form, the CDR3 reads TGTGCCAGCAGCTTGAGGGGCCGGGACAGGAACTACGAGCAGTACTTC. This translates into CASSLRGRDRNYEQYF.

The V gene is TRBV28, the J gene TRBJ1-2, with D maybe TRBD1 (6 bases). The CDR3 has 15 amino acids. V lost 3 bases and J 4 bases, leaving 15 bases between the germline ends. CDR1 and CDR2 from the germline V gene are MDHEN and SYDVKM. The CDR3 here is CASSFPGASLYGYTF. CDR3 in DNA: TGTGCCAGCAGTTTTCCAGGGGCCTCCCTCTATGGCTACACCTTC.

This chain uses TRBV14 with TRBJ1-1, with unresolved D. Trimming cost V 3 bases and J 1 base, with 9 bases left between them. CDR1 and CDR2 (germline): SGHDN, FVKESK. The CDR3 extends over 14 amino acids. Here the CDR3 reads CASSHYRENTEAFF. The CDR3 DNA follows: TGTGCCAGCAGCCACTACCGGGAGAACACTGAAGCTTTCTTT.

The gene calls are TRBV7-2 and TRBJ1-5, with D unresolved. Germline V gene data show CDR1 as SGHTA and CDR2 as FQGNSA. The CDR3 sequence is 15 residues long. V was pared by 1 base and J by 3 bases, with 10 bases between. This chain's CDR3 is CASSLVRGTNQPQHF. The CDR3 nucleotides are TGTGCCAGCAGCTTAGTACGGGGTACCAATCAGCCCCAGCATTTT.

The V call is TRBV27, the J call TRBJ2-3; D is unclear. The CDR3 runs to 14 residues. V lost 0 bases, J lost 5 bases, and 9 bases lay in between. Germline V gene data show CDR1 as MNHEY and CDR2 as SMNVEV (reference sequence). Here the CDR3 reads CASSLSVIGDTQYF. The CDR3 DNA sequence: TGTGCCAGCAGTTTATCAGTCATCGGAGATACGCAGTATTTT.

V gene TRBV29-1 combines with J gene TRBJ1-3; 7 positions match TRBD1. There are 12 residues in the CDR3. Germline loops: CDR1 SQVTM, CDR2 ANQGSEA. The CDR3 region is CSSTGTGNTIYF. The CDR3 coding sequence is TGCAGTTCGACAGGGACTGGAAACACCATATATTTT.

This clone was observed once. The V gene is TRBV5-1, the J gene TRBJ2-7, with D possibly being TRBD1 or TRBD2 (5 bases each). Germline CDR1 is SGHRS and CDR2 is YFSETQ. The CDR3 contains 17 residues. V lost 0 bases and J lost 2, with 18 bases in between. The CDR3 here is CASSLAWSRDLPYEQYF. The CDR3 nucleotides read TGCGCCAGCAGCTTGGCCTGGAGCAGGGACCTCCCCTACGAGCAGTACTTC.

V is TRBV30 and J is TRBJ2-1; 10 bases agree with TRBD2. The trim removed 0 bases at V and 5 bases at J, leaving 4 bases unmatched. Germline CDR1 is GTSNPN and CDR2 is SVGIG (reference sequence). The CDR3 contains 15 residues. The CDR3 nucleotides read TGTGCCTGGAGTGTTGGACTAGCGGCGAACAATGAGCAGTTCTTC. It translates to CAWSVGLAANNEQFF.

This clone showed up just once. V usage is TRBV5-4 and J usage is TRBJ1-2, with 7 bases fitting TRBD1. Trimming took 2 bases from V and 5 from J; bases not matched to a gene: 3. This CDR3 has 13 amino acids. Germline values: CDR1 SGHNT, CDR2 YYREEE (reference sequence). The CDR3 sequence is CASSLEGQYGYTF. In nucleotides, the CDR3 is TGTGCCAGCAGCTTAGAGGGACAGTATGGCTACACCTTC.

In this sample, this clone turned up once. The V and J genes are TRBV6-5 and TRBJ1-1; 7 bases align to TRBD1. Germline V gives CDR1 MNHEY, CDR2 SVGAGI. The CDR3 has 13 amino acids. Unmatched junction bases numbered 12, after V lost 6 bases and J lost 11 bases. CDR3 sequence (DNA): TGTGCCAGCAGGGGGCGACAGGGTAATGAGGCTTTCTTT. It encodes CASRGRQGNEAFF.

This clone is labeled as medium-sized. The rearrangement joins TRBV4-2 to TRBJ1-3; the match to TRBD1 covers 10 bases. CDR3 size: 15 residues. Unmatched junction bases numbered 4, after V lost 1 base and J lost 7 bases. Germline V gene sequence: CDR1 LGHNA, CDR2 YNFKEQ. CDR3 DNA sequence: TGTGCCAGCAGCCAAGGCGGGACAGGGGACAACACCATATATTTT. It encodes CASSQGGTGDNTIYF.

This clone was seen only once. The rearrangement uses TRBV29-1 and TRBJ2-7, with D possibly being TRBD1 (5 bases). The length of the CDR3 is 13 residues. Between the trimmed V and J ends, which lost 2 bases and 2 bases, there was a span of 10 bases. Germline loops: CDR1 SQVTM, CDR2 ANQGSEA. As DNA, the CDR3 is TGCAGCGTTGAATCTGGACATACCTACGAGCAGTACTTC. It yields the protein CSVESGHTYEQYF.

By share, this clone counts as medium-sized (0.01 to 0.1%). This sequence joins TRBV19 and TRBJ2-1; TRBD2 might be the D (5 bases). Trimming cost V 1 base and J 11 bases, with 9 bases left between them. The CDR3 contains 12 residues. Germline values: CDR1 LNHDA, CDR2 SQIVND (reference sequence). CDR3 sequence (DNA): TGTGCCAGTAGTATAGGAGGGCACCAGCAGTTCTTC. This sequence encodes CASSIGGHQQFF.

Within the sample, this clone is medium-sized (0.01 to 0.1%). The V call is TRBV2, the J call TRBJ2-7; D call uncertain. Trimming removed 7 bases from V and 6 bases from J, with 13 bases in between. Germline CDR1 SNHLY, CDR2 FYNNEI. The CDR3 is made up of 12 amino acids. The CDR3 loop is CASNSDRLEQYF. The CDR3 bases are TGTGCCAGCAATTCAGACCGACTCGAGCAGTACTTC.

The chain employs TRBV7-2 and TRBJ2-5; TRBD2 aligns across 13 bases. V lost 3 bases, J lost 4 bases, and 8 bases stayed unmatched. This CDR3 comprises 17 residues. Germline CDR1 reads SGHTA; CDR2 reads FQGNSA. The CDR3 sequence: CASSFGLAGERGETQYF. In DNA form, the CDR3 reads TGTGCCAGCAGCTTCGGACTAGCGGGGGAAAGGGGAGAGACCCAGTACTTC.

This clone was seen only a few times. Other DNA sequences of this sample code for an identical CDR3. V is TRBV7-6 and J is TRBJ2-2; tentatively, D is TRBD2 (6 bases). In germline, CDR1 is SGHVS, CDR2 FNYEAQ. The V gene lost 3 bases and the J gene lost 6 bases, with 11 bases spanning the gap. The CDR3 extends over 14 amino acids. CDR3 coding DNA: TGTGCCAGCAGCTTCGGAGGGGACTCCGGGGAGCTGTTTTTT. Protein sequence: CASSFGGDSGELFF.

The gene calls are TRBV15 and TRBJ1-2; 8 nucleotides agree with TRBD1. The CDR3 is 18 residues long. In germline, CDR1 is LNHNV, CDR2 YYDKDF (reference sequence). V was clipped by 2 bases and J by 4 bases; unmatched bases: 15. CDR3 DNA sequence: TGTGCCACCAGCAGACCAATGACAGGGGACAGAGACTTCTATGGCTACACCTTC. Its protein is CATSRPMTGDRDFYGYTF.

The chain recombines TRBV28 with TRBJ2-7, with D tentatively TRBD2 (6 bases). The CDR3 has 16 residues. Germline CDR1 reads MDHEN; CDR2 reads SYDVKM. V was shortened by 2 bases and J by 0 bases, with 14 bases between the two germline ends. CDR3: CASSLSWRDSSYEQYF. CDR3 in DNA: TGTGCCAGCAGTTTAAGTTGGCGGGATAGCTCCTACGAGCAGTACTTC.

The genes are TRBV27 and TRBJ2-7; D ambiguous. The CDR3 contains 14 residues. The V gene's germline CDR1 is MNHEY and CDR2 SMNVEV (reference sequence). Between the trimmed V and J ends, which lost 5 bases and 1 base, there was a span of 12 bases. The CDR3 spells CASSRTDGSYEQYF. The CDR3 DNA sequence: TGTGCCAGCAGTCGGACGGATGGTTCCTACGAGCAGTACTTC.